This T cell receptor (beta chain) was observed in a study of CD8+CD57+ T cells in acquired aplastic anemia. The CDR3 consists of 15 residues. Germline lookup yields CDR1 SNHLY and CDR2 FYNNEI. With 1 base clipped from V and 4 bases from J, the junction kept 4 bases outside the gene matches. TCR beta VDJ and CDR3 profiling used genomic DNA as template. TCRdb passed the reads through MiXCR, listing each CDR3 protein once. Found here are hundreds of thousands of distinct CDR3 sequences, around 72% of them singletons; the top ten hold 3.5% to 4.5%. The rearrangement uses TRBV2 and TRBJ2-3; 8 bases are a match to TRBD1. What was sequenced was sorted CD4+, CD8+, or CD8+CD57+ T cells (not recorded which) from PBMCs. The TCR comes from a human donor in good health, serving as a control. This CDR3 reads CASSEGTGFADTQYF. Here the CDR3 DNA reads TGTGCCAGCAGTGAAGGGACAGGGTTTGCAGATACGCAGTATTTT. Combining the CDR3 with reference TRBV2 and TRBJ2-3 gives the whole variable domain EPEVTQTPSHQVTQMGQEVILRCVPISNHLYFYWYRQILGQKVEFLVSFYNNEISEKSEIFDDQFSVERPDGSNFTLKIRSTKLEDSAMYFCASSEGTGFADTQYFGPGTRLTVL.